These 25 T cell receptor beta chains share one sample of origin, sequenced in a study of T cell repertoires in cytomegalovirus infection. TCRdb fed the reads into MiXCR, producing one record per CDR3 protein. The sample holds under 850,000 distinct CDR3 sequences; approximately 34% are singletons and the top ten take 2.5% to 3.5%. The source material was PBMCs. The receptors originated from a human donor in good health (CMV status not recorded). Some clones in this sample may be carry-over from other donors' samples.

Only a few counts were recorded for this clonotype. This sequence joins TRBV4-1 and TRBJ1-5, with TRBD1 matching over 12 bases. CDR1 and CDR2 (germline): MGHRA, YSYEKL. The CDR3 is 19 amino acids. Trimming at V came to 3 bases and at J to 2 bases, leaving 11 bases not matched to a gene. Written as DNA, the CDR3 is TGCGCCAGCAGCCAGGCACCGGGACAGGGGGCCCGGGGCAATCAGCCCCAGCATTTT. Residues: CASSQAPGQGARGNQPQHF.

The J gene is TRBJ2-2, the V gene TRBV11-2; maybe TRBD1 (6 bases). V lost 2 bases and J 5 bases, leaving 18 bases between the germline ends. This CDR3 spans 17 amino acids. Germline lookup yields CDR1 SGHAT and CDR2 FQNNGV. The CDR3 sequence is CASSLYQGRGRTGELFF. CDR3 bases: TGTGCCAGCAGCTTATATCAGGGCAGGGGACGAACCGGGGAGCTGTTTTTT. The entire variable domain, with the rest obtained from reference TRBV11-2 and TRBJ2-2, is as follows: EAGVAQSPRYKIIEKRQSVAFWCNPISGHATLYWYQQILGQGPKLLIQFQNNGVVDDSQLPKDRFSAERLKGVDSTLKIQPAKLEDSAVYLCASSLYQGRGRTGELFFGEGSRLTVL.

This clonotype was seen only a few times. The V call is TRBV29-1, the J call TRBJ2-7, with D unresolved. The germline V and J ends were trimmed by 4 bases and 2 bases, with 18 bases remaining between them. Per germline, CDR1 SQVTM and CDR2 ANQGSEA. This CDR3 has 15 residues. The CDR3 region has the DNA TGCAGCGTTGTATGGCCGTTTGGCACCGCCTACGAGCAGTACTTC. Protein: CSVVWPFGTAYEQYF.

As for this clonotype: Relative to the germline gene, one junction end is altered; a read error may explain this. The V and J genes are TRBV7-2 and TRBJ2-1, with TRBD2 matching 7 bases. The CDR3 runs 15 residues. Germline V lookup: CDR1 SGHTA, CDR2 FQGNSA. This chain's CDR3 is CASSLGRGRGTKRIF. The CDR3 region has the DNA TGTGCCAGCAGCTTAGGAAGAGGGAGGGGCACCAAACGGATCTTC.

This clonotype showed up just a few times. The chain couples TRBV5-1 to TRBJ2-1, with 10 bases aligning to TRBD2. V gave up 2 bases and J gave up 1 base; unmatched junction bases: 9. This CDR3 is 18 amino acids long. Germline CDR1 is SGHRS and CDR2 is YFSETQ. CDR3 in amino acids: CASSFSASGSLSYNEQFF. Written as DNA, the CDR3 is TGCGCCAGCAGCTTTTCCGCTAGCGGGAGCCTTTCCTACAATGAGCAGTTCTTC.

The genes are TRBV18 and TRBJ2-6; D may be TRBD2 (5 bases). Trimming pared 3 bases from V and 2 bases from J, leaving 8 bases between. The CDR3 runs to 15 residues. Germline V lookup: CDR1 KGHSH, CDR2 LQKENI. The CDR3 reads CASSPGATGANVLTF. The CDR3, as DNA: TGTGCCAGCTCACCGGGAGCTACTGGGGCCAACGTCCTGACTTTC.

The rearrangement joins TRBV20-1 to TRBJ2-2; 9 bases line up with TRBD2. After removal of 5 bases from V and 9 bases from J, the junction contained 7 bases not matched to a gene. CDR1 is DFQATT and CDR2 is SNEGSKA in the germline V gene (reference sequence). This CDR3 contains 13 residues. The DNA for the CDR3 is TGCAGTGCTTGGAAGCGGGAGGAAAGGGAGCTGTTTTTT. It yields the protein CSAWKREERELFF.

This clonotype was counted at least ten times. The DNA of the CDR3 is TGTGCCAGCAGCTTAGAAGCGCACTTGCCCTACAATGAGCAGTTCTTC. It is translated as CASSLEAHLPYNEQFF. The chain combines TRBV7-4 with TRBJ2-1; D is uncertain. The V gene's germline CDR1 is SGHVT and CDR2 SQSDAQ. This CDR3 has 16 amino acids. The germline V and J ends were trimmed by 1 base and 2 bases, with 12 bases remaining between them. The full variable domain, in which reference TRBV7-4 and TRBJ2-1 provide the parts outside the CDR3, is GAGVSQSPRYKVAKRGRDVALRCDSISGHVTLYWYRQTLGQGSEVLTYSQSDAQRDKSGRPSGRFSAERPERSVSTLKIQRTEQGDSAVYLCASSLEAHLPYNEQFFGPGTRLTVL.

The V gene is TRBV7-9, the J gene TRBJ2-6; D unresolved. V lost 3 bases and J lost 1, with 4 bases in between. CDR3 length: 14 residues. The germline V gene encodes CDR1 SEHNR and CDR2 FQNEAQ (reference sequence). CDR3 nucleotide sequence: TGTGCCAGCAGCTTCGATTCTGGGGCCAACGTCCTGACTTTC. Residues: CASSFDSGANVLTF.

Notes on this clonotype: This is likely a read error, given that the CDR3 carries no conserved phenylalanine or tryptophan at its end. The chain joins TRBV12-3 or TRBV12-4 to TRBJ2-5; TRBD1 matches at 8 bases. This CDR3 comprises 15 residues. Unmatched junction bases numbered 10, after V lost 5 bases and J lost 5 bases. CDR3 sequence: CASSPDRGRGETQYL. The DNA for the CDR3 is TGTGCCAGCAGTCCCGACAGGGGAAGAGGGGAGACCCAGTACTTA.

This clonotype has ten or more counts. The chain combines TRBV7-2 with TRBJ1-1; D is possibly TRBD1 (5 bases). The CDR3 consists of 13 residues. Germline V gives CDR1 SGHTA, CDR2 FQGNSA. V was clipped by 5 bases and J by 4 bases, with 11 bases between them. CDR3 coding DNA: TGTGCCAGCAGCCCAGGGTTGGGCACTGAAGCTTTCTTT. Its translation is CASSPGLGTEAFF.

CDR3 sequence reads: CASSLAGGLRNEQFF. The CDR3 DNA sequence: TGTGCCAGCAGTCTAGCGGGGGGGCTCAGGAATGAGCAGTTCTTC. V and J are TRBV9 and TRBJ2-1; 12 positions agree with TRBD2. The CDR3 consists of 15 residues. Losses at the gene ends were 5 bases for V and 7 bases for J; bases not matched to a gene: 7. Germline CDR1 and CDR2: SGDLS and YYNGEE.

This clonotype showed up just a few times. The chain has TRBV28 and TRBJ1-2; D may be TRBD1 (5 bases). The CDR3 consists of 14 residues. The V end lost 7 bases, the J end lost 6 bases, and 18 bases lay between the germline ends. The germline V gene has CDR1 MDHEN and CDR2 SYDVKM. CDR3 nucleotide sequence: TGTGCCAGCACCGATCGGGGCTCCTCGGATGGCTACACCTTC. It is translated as CASTDRGSSDGYTF.

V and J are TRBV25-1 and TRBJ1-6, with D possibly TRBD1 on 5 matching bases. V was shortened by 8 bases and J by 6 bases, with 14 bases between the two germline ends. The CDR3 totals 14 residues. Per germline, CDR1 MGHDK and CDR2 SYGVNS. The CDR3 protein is CASETPGPNSPLHF. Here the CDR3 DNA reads TGTGCCAGCGAAACTCCGGGACCTAATTCACCCCTCCACTTT.

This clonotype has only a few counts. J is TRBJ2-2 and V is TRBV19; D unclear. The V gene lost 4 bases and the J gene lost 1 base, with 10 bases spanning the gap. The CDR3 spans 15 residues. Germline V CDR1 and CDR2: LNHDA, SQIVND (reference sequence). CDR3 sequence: CASSTAELNTGELFF. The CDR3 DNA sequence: TGTGCCAGTAGTACTGCGGAGTTGAACACCGGGGAGCTGTTTTTT. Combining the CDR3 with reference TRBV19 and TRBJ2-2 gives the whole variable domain DGGITQSPKYLFRKEGQNVTLSCEQNLNHDAMYWYRQDPGQGLRLIYYSQIVNDFQKGDIAEGYSVSREKKESFPLTVTSAQKNPTAFYLCASSTAELNTGELFFGEGSRLTVL.

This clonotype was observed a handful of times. The CDR3 reads CASRTGTALNSPLHF. Here the CDR3 DNA reads TGTGCCAGCAGGACAGGGACCGCGCTTAATTCACCCCTCCACTTT. The rearrangement uses TRBV12-3 or TRBV12-4 and TRBJ1-6; TRBD1 agrees at 7 bases. V lost 6 bases and J lost 6; bases outside the gene matches: 8. This CDR3 is built from 15 residues.

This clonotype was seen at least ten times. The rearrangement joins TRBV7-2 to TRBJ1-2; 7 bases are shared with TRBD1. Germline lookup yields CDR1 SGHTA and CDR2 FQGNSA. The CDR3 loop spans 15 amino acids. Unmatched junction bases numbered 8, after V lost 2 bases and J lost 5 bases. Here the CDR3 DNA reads TGTGCCAGCAGCTTAAACAGGGGAAGGTTTTATGGCTACACCTTC. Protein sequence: CASSLNRGRFYGYTF.

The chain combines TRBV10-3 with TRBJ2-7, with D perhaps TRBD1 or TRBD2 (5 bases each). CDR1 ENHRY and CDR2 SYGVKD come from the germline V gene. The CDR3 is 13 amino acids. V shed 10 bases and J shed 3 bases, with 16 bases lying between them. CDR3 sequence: CATDPGTLYEQYF. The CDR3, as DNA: TGTGCCACCGATCCCGGGACCCTCTACGAGCAGTACTTC.

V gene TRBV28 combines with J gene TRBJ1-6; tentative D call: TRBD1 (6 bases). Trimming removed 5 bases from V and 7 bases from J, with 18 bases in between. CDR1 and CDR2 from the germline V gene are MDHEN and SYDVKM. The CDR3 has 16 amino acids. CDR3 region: CASSPPRQARNSPLHF. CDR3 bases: TGTGCCAGCAGTCCTCCACGACAGGCGAGGAATTCACCCCTCCACTTT.

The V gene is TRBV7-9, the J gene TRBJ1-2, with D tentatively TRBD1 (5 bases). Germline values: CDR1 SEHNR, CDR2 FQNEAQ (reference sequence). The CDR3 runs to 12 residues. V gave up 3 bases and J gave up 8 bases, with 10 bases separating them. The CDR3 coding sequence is TGTGCCAGCAGCTTCCGGGACGACGGCTACACCTTC. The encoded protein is CASSFRDDGYTF.

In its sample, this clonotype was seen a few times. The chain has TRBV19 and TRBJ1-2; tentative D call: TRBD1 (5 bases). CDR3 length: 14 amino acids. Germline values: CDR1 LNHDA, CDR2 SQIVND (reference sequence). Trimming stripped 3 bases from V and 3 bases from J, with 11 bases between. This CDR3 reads CASSMTPGDYGYTF. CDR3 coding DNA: TGTGCCAGTAGTATGACACCGGGGGACTATGGCTACACCTTC.

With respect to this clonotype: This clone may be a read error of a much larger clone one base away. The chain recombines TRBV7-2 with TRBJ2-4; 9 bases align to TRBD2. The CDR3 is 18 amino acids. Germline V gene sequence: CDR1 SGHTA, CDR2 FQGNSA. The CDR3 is CASSLVPSGNLAKKIQYF. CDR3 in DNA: TGTGCCAGCAGCTTAGTGCCTAGCGGGAATCTAGCCAAAAAGATTCAGTACTTC.

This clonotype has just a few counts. CDR3 residues: CASSSRSGSLPLEGYTF. The CDR3 DNA reads TGTGCCAGCAGCTCACGATCCGGGTCCCTCCCTCTGGAGGGCTACACCTTC. The gene calls are TRBV7-6 and TRBJ1-2; D is uncertain. The CDR3 spans 17 residues. CDR1 is SGHVS, CDR2 FNYEAQ, per germline. Deletions cut 4 bases from V and 8 bases from J, with 26 bases between.

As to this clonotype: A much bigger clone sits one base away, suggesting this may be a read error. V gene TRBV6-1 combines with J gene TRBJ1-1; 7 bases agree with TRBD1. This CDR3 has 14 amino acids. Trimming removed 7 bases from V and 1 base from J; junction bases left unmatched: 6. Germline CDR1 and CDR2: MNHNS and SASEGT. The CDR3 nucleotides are TGTGCCAGCACCCTGGGACAGCCGAACACTGAAGCTTTCTTT. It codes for CASTLGQPNTEAFF.

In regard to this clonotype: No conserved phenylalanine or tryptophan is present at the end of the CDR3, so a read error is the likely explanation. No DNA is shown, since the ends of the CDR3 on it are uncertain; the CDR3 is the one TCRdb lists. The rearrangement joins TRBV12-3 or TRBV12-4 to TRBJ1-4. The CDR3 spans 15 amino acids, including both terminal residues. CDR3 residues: CASYLEGLGNEKLCS.